Presented here are 10 T cell receptor beta chains from one specimen sequenced in a study of STAT5B mutations in CD4+ large granular lymphocyte leukemia. The assay was immunoSEQ multiplex PCR, and TCRdb's table has in-frame clones only and misses some. Of around 25,000 clones listed, less than 80% are singletons. Sequenced material: CD4+ T cells from blood buffy coats. These receptor sequences come from a human donor in good health.

The CDR3 protein is CASRRTGFSEAFF. CDR3 bases: TGTGCCAGCAGACGCACAGGGTTTTCTGAAGCTTTCTTT. The chain joins TRBV6-5 to TRBJ1-1, with D possibly matching TRBD1 (6 bases). The CDR3 spans 13 residues. Trimming pared 6 bases from V and 6 bases from J, leaving 14 bases between. CDR1 and CDR2 from the germline V gene are MNHEY and SVGAGI.

This chain joins TRBV4-1 and TRBJ1-5; no clear D gene. Germline-derived CDR1 and CDR2 are MGHRA and YSYEKL. CDR3 length equals 15 residues. V lost 0 bases, J lost 5 bases, and 11 bases lay in between. This CDR3 is CASSQDEGRYQPQHF. The CDR3 nucleotides read TGCGCCAGCAGCCAAGATGAGGGAAGATATCAGCCCCAGCATTTT.

In this sample, this clone turned up a few times. The chain employs TRBV6-1 and TRBJ1-4, with TRBD1 matching 9 bases. The CDR3 contains 16 residues. From germline, CDR1 is MNHNS and CDR2 SASEGT. Unmatched junction bases numbered 7, after V lost 2 bases and J lost 6 bases. CDR3 coding DNA: TGTGCCAGCAGTGAACTGTTCGGACAGGGGTATGAAAAACTGTTTTTT. This translates into CASSELFGQGYEKLFF.

The rearrangement joins TRBV28 to TRBJ1-3; the D gene is possibly TRBD1 (6 bases). Germline CDR1 reads MDHEN; CDR2 reads SYDVKM. CDR3 length: 15 amino acids. V was trimmed by 4 bases and J by 3 bases, leaving 13 bases between them. The CDR3 reads CASSWVGRGGNTIYF. The DNA of the CDR3 is TGTGCCAGCAGTTGGGTCGGCAGGGGTGGAAACACCATATATTTT.

This chain links TRBV18 with TRBJ2-5; no clear D. The CDR3 extends over 13 amino acids. The germline CDR1 and CDR2 sequences are KGHSH and LQKENI. V lost 0 bases and J 4 bases, leaving 6 bases between the germline ends. CDR3 nucleotide sequence: TGTGCCAGCTCACCACCCAGCTCAGAGACCCAGTACTTC. Translated, it gives CASSPPSSETQYF.

The J gene is TRBJ2-5, the V gene TRBV7-8; 8 bases match TRBD1. The germline CDR1 and CDR2 sequences are SGHVS and FQNEAQ. The CDR3 loop spans 14 amino acids. Germline trimming cut 5 bases from V and 5 bases from J; bases unmatched to any gene: 7. As DNA, the CDR3 is TGTGCCAGCAGCCCACAGGGGGATGGTGAGACCCAGTACTTC. It translates to CASSPQGDGETQYF.

The chain carries TRBV5-1 and TRBJ1-5; TRBD1 might be the D (5 bases). Between the trimmed V and J ends, which lost 0 bases and 1 base, there was a span of 8 bases. Germline CDR1 is SGHRS and CDR2 is YFSETQ. The CDR3 is 15 residues long. CDR3: CASSLAAGSNQPQHF. The CDR3 DNA sequence: TGCGCCAGCAGCTTGGCGGCAGGGAGCAATCAGCCCCAGCATTTT.

V is TRBV5-1 and J is TRBJ2-3; TRBD2 might be the D (6 bases). Germline V gene lookup returns CDR1 SGHRS and CDR2 YFSETQ. V was pared by 1 base and J by 2 bases, with 11 bases between. CDR3 size: 15 residues. In DNA, the CDR3 is TGCGCCAGCAGCTTGTGGGGGGATGTCACAGATACGCAGTATTTT. Amino acid sequence: CASSLWGDVTDTQYF.

This chain joins TRBV29-1 and TRBJ2-2; no firm D call. Germline loops: CDR1 SQVTM, CDR2 ANQGSEA. The CDR3 is made up of 11 amino acids. Trimming left V 6 bases short and J 6 bases short, with 8 bases between. The chain's CDR3 is CSVADAGELFF. The DNA for the CDR3 is TGCAGCGTCGCGGACGCCGGGGAGCTGTTTTTT.

This chain connects TRBV27 to TRBJ2-7; possibly TRBD2 for D (5 bases). With 2 bases removed from V and 3 bases from J, the gap between germline ends came to 14 bases. The CDR3 is 15 residues long. Germline CDR1 reads MNHEY; CDR2 reads SMNVEV (reference sequence). The CDR3 sequence is CASSLTEAGGYEQYF. The CDR3 DNA sequence: TGTGCCAGCAGTTTAACTGAGGCAGGAGGCTACGAGCAGTACTTC.